Sequencing of this T cell receptor beta chain was carried out in a study of a mutant IDH1 vaccine in newly diagnosed glioma. Note on this clone: Its antigen is undetermined.

Repertoires were generated with immunoSEQ multiplex PCR, while TCRdb's copy carries only in-frame clones and drops some. The sample includes approximately 50,000 clones, about three quarters of them seen just once. Time point here: week 35, safety follow-up. The content of each vaccine dose was 300 ug of mutant IDH1 20-mer peptide, and topical imiquimod accompanied it. This specimen consisted of PBMCs, obtained from a glioma patient whose treatment included an IDH1 peptide vaccine. The source of this sequence is a man aged 35 to 55 with glioma.

CDR3 sequence reads: CASIFSGGYNEQFF. The CDR3, as DNA: TGTGCCAGCATTTTCTCGGGCGGTTACAATGAGCAGTTCTTC. This chain uses TRBV6-1 with TRBJ2-1; unclear D gene. The CDR3 spans 14 residues. V was shortened by 7 bases and J by 4 bases, with 14 bases between the two germline ends. Germline lookup yields CDR1 MNHNS and CDR2 SASEGT.